The T cell receptor beta chain described here comes from a study of identical twins. General observations from the study: Whereas memory repertoires showed no such difference, abundant cord blood beta clonotypes carried fewer insertions. Models predicted too little out-of-frame TCR alpha sharing in monozygotic twins. When twins shared out-of-frame alpha sequences, those sequences had excess low generation probability.

TCRdb passed the 5' RACE reads through MiXCR, listing each CDR3 protein once. The data show about 810,000 distinct CDR3 sequences, around 12% seen once. Notes on this clonotype: The antigen is unknown.

The CDR3 extends over 15 amino acids. V shed 4 bases and J 6 bases; nucleotides not matched to a gene: 5. The germline gives CDR1 SNHLY, CDR2 FYNNEI. A further study also used this sample, focusing on yellow fever vaccine responses in identical twins.

Sequencing was performed on PBMCs. V gene TRBV2 combines with J gene TRBJ2-1, with 11 bases fitting TRBD2. This TCR came from a woman aged 18 to 35 in good health. In DNA form, the CDR3 reads TGTGCCAGCAGTGCGACTAGCGGGGAGGCCAATGAGCAGTTCTTC. Encoded protein: CASSATSGEANEQFF.